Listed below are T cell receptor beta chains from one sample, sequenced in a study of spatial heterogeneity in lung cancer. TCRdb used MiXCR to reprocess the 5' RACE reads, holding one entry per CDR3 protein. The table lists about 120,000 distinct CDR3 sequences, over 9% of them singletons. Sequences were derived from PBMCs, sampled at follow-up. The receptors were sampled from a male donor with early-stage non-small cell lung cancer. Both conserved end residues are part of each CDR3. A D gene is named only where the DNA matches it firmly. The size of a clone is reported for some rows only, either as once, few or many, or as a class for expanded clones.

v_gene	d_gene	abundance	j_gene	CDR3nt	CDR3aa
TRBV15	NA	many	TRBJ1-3	TGTGCCACCAGCAGAGATGTCCACAGCACTGGAAACACCATATATTTT	CATSRDVHSTGNTIYF
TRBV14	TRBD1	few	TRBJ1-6	TGTGCCAGCAGCCCCCGGGACAGAAATTCACCCCTCCACTTT	CASSPRDRNSPLHF
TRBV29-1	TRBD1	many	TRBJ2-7	TGCAGCGTTCGGGACAGATCCTACGAGCAGTACTTC	CSVRDRSYEQYF
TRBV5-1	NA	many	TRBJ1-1	TGCGCCAGCAGCAGGGATGGTATGAACACTGAAGCTTTCTTT	CASSRDGMNTEAFF
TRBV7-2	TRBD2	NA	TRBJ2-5	TGTGCCAGCAGCTTATATGGCGGGGGGCAAGAGACCCAGTACTTC	CASSLYGGGQETQYF
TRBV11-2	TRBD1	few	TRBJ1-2	TGTGCCAGCAGCTTGGATCCAGGGGGCCCTTCTAACTATGGCTACACCTTC	CASSLDPGGPSNYGYTF
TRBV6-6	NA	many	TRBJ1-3	TGTGCCAGCAGTGACGGACAACGCTCTGGAAACACCATATATTTT	CASSDGQRSGNTIYF
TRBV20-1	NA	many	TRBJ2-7	TGCAGCCCAGGGACCCAAGGCCACGAGCAGTACTTC	CSPGTQGHEQYF
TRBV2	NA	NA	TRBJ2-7	TGTGCCAGCAGTGAAGGCGGCCACGAGCAGTACTTC	CASSEGGHEQYF
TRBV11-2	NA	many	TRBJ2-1	TGTGCCAGCAGCTCACCACGGCGGGGCAATGAGCAGTTCTTC	CASSSPRRGNEQFF
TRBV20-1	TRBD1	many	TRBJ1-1	TGCAGTGCTAGACCGGGACAGGGGATTTCTGAAGCTTTCTTT	CSARPGQGISEAFF
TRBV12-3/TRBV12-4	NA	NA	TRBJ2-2	TGTGCCAGCAGACGCGGGGACACCGGGGAGCTGTTTTTT	CASRRGDTGELFF
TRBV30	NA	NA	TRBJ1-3	TGTGCCTGGAGTGTAGACACGGACGGGACCTCTGGAAACACCATATATTTT	CAWSVDTDGTSGNTIYF
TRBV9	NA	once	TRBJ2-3	TGTGCCAGCAGCGATCGCTCCGGGCCCCCTCTCAAAGGAACGCAGTATTTT	CASSDRSGPPLKGTQYF
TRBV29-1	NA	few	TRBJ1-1	TGCAGCGTTGATCCACAGCGGGCTAACACTGAAGCTTTCTTT	CSVDPQRANTEAFF
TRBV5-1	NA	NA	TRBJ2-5	TGCGCCAGCAGCTTGTATGAGACCCAGTACTTC	CASSLYETQYF
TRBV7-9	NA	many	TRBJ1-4	TGTGCCAGCAGCCTCGAGTCCGAAAAGCTGTTTTTT	CASSLESEKLFF
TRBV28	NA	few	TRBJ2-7	TGTGCCAGCAGTTTACCGCTAGGGTGGACAACCTACGAGCAGTACTTC	CASSLPLGWTTYEQYF
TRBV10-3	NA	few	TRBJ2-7	TGTGCCATCAGTGACAAGGAAGGTCCCTACGAGCAGTACTTC	CAISDKEGPYEQYF
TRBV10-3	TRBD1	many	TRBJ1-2	TGTGCCATCGAGAGACAGGGCGAAGGCTACACCTTC	CAIERQGEGYTF
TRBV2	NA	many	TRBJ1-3	TGTGCCAGCAATTTACAGGTCGGAAACACCATATATTTT	CASNLQVGNTIYF
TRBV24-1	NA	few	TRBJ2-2	TGTGCCACCAGTGATTCAACAGGGAGCATCACCGGGGAGCTGTTTTTT	CATSDSTGSITGELFF
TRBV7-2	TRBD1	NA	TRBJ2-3	TGTGCCAGCAGCTTAGTGGGGACAGGGGTAGATACGCAGTATTTT	CASSLVGTGVDTQYF
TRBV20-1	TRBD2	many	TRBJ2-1	TGCAGTGCTATGAGGACTAGCGGATACAATGAGCAGTTCTTC	CSAMRTSGYNEQFF
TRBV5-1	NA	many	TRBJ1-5	TGCGCCAGCAGCTTGCTACCTGCTCAGCCCCAGCATTTT	CASSLLPAQPQHF
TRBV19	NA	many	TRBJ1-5	TGTGCCAGTACTTTGGTGGGGGTGATCGGCAATCAGCCCCAGCATTTT	CASTLVGVIGNQPQHF
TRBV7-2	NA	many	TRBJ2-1	TGTGCCAGCAGCTTAGGGGTCAATGAGCAGTTCTTC	CASSLGVNEQFF
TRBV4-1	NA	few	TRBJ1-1	TGCGCCAGCAGCCAAGAACGCCCCTTTGGGGGGAACACTGAAGCTTTCTTT	CASSQERPFGGNTEAFF
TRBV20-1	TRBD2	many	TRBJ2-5	TGCAGTGCTAGTGCAACTAGCGGGGGCACGGTGGAGTACTTC	CSASATSGGTVEYF
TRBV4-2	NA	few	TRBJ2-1	TGTGCCAGCAGCCATGAGACTAACAATGAGCAGTTCTTC	CASSHETNNEQFF
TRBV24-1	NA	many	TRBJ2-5	TGTGCCACCAGTGACTCTCGGACAGAAGAGACCCAGTACTTC	CATSDSRTEETQYF
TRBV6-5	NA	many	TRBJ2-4	TGTGCCAGCAGTTACTCATCCTCGTTTAAAAACATTCAGTACTTC	CASSYSSSFKNIQYF
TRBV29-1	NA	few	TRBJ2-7	TGCAGCGTTGAAGGACAGGTCTCCTACGAGCAGTACTTC	CSVEGQVSYEQYF
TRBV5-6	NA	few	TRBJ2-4	TGTGCCAGCAGCTCTGACTTAAACATTCAGTACTTC	CASSSDLNIQYF
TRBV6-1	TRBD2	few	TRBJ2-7	TGTGCCAGCTCGGGGGCCGGACTAGCGGGGGCCACCTACGAGCAGTACTTC	CASSGAGLAGATYEQYF
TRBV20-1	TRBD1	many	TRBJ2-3	TGCAGTGCTCCGGGACAGGGGTCCCCAGATACGCAGTATTTT	CSAPGQGSPDTQYF
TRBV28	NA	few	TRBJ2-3	TGTGCCAGCAGTTTAAACAGCTTCAGCACAGATACGCAGTATTTT	CASSLNSFSTDTQYF
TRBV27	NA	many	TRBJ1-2	TGTGCCAGCAGTTTAACGCGGTTCTATGGCTACACCTTC	CASSLTRFYGYTF
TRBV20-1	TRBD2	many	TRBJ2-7	TGCAGTGCTAGAGTTGGACGGGGGGGCGGCGAGCAGTACTTC	CSARVGRGGGEQYF
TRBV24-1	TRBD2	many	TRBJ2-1	TGTGCCACCAGTGATAGTTTAGCGGGGGGGCGGTCCTACAATGAGCAGTTCTTC	CATSDSLAGGRSYNEQFF
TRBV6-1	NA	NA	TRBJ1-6	TGTGCCAGCAGTGGAAATACACAGAGCTCCTATAATTCACCCCTCCACTTT	CASSGNTQSSYNSPLHF
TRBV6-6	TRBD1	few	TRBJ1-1	TGTGCCAGCAGTCACGGGACAGGCACCACTGAAGCTTTCTTT	CASSHGTGTTEAFF
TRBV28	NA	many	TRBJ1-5	TGTGCCAGCAGTTTGAAGGGGACCAATCAGCCCCAGCATTTT	CASSLKGTNQPQHF
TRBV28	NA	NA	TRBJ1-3	TGTGCCAGCACATTGTGGGGATCTGGAAACACCATATATTTT	CASTLWGSGNTIYF
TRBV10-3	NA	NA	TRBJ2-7	TGTGCCAACTCCCCGGGGGCGCGGGAGCAGTACTTC	CANSPGAREQYF